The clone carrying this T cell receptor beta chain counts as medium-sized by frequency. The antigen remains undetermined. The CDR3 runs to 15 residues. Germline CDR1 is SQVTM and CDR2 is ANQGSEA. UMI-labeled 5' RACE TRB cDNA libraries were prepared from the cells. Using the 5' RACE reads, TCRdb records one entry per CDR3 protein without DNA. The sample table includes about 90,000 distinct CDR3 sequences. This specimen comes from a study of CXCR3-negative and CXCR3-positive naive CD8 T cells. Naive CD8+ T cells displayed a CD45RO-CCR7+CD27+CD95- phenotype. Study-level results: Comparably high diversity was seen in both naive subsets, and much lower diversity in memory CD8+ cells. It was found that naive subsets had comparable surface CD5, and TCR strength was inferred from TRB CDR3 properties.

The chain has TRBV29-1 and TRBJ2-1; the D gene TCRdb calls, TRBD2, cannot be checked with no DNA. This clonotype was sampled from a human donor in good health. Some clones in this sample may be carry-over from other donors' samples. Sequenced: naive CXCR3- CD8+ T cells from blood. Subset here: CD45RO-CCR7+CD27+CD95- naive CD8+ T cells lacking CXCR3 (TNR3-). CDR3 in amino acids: CSVDETSAYYNEQFF.